Described below is a single T cell receptor (beta chain) sequence and its context. The target antigen is unknown. RNA transcripts served as template for amplifying TCR beta CDR3 sequences. The first-round RT-PCR employed HTBI primers together with the Qiagen OneStep RT-PCR kit. A multiplex PCR was then performed as the second round. Via MiXCR, TCRdb re-called the multiplex PCR reads, giving one row per CDR3 protein. The sample shows about 370,000 distinct CDR3 sequences, about 18% of them seen only once. This CDR3 region has 15 residues. Deletions cut 3 bases from V and 0 bases from J, with 11 bases between. Germline V gene lookup returns CDR1 WNHNN and CDR2 SYGVQD (reference sequence). Ophthalmopathy was moderately-to-severely active, CAS at least 3, NOSPECS at least 4, lasting under 3 months. Serum thyroxine and TRAb, along with clinical symptoms, thyroid ultrasound and orbital computed tomography, were what diagnosis relied on.

These data come from a study of Graves' ophthalmopathy and Graves' hyperthyroidism. Overall study findings and caveats: Ophthalmopathy cases were distinguished from stable hyperthyroidism by a 13-signature model, reaching about 90% sensitivity and 65% to 83% specificity.

This TCR was recovered from a woman in her late teens or twenties with Graves' ophthalmopathy. This chain uses TRBV10-1 with TRBJ1-1, with a tentative D call TRBD1 (5 bases). The sample taken for sequencing was peripheral blood. CDR3 loop: CASSEGTGLNTEAFF. In nucleotides, the CDR3 is TGCGCCAGCAGTGAAGGAACAGGACTGAACACTGAAGCTTTCTTT.